This is a list of T cell receptor beta chains from one sample in a study of neurological immune-mediated disorders. TCRdb reanalysed the 5' RACE reads using MiXCR and keeps one entry per CDR3 protein. The profile shows 75,000 to 85,000 distinct CDR3 sequences, roughly 18% of them singletons. Sequenced sample: PBMCs. The receptors derive from a woman between 35 and 50 years old in good health. Both conserved end residues are part of each CDR3. The D gene is left open where the match is weak. A clone size is listed for some rows: how often the clone was seen (once, few, many), or a class if it is expanded.

TRBJ2-4 - TRBV5-6 - CASSQLEGFQYF TGTGCCAGCAGCCAATTGGAGGGGTTTCAGTACTTC
TRBJ2-1 - TRBV9 many CASSVDTSYNEQFF TGTGCCAGCAGCGTAGACACTTCCTACAATGAGCAGTTCTTC
TRBJ1-1 - TRBV6-5 many CASSFGPRGNTEAFF TGTGCCAGCAGTTTTGGCCCCCGGGGGAACACTGAAGCTTTCTTT
TRBJ1-1 - TRBV5-1 many CASSFENGRNTEAFF TGCGCCAGCAGCTTCGAAAACGGCCGGAACACTGAAGCTTTCTTT
TRBJ1-1 - TRBV29-1 many CSVETDGTEAFF TGCAGCGTTGAGACAGATGGAACTGAAGCTTTCTTT
TRBJ1-1 - TRBV20-1 many CSAPRGPESEAFF TGCAGTGCTCCGCGGGGTCCGGAGTCGGAAGCTTTCTTT
TRBJ2-3 - TRBV13 - CASSLVRRRGEETDTQYF TGTGCCAGCAGCTTAGTTCGTAGGCGGGGCGAGGAAACAGATACGCAGTATTTT
TRBJ1-3 - TRBV4-2 - CARSQAKDASGNTIYF TGTGCCAGAAGCCAAGCGAAAGATGCTTCTGGAAACACCATATATTTT
TRBJ2-2 TRBD2 TRBV20-1 - CSAKPGTSGGLNTGELFF TGCAGTGCTAAACCCGGGACTAGCGGGGGTTTGAACACCGGGGAGCTGTTTTTT
TRBJ1-5 - TRBV5-1 many CASQRVGVPYSNQPQHF TGCGCCAGCCAGCGAGTAGGAGTACCCTATAGCAATCAGCCCCAGCATTTT
TRBJ2-3 TRBD2 TRBV20-1 many CSARAERGSTDTQYF TGCAGTGCTAGAGCAGAGCGGGGGAGCACAGATACGCAGTATTTT
TRBJ1-6 - TRBV5-1 many CASSPEDVSTPLHF TGCGCCAGCAGCCCCGAAGATGTGTCTACACCCCTCCACTTT
TRBJ2-3 - TRBV24-1 many CATSDLNDRPDTQYF TGTGCCACCAGTGATTTGAATGACAGACCAGATACGCAGTATTTT
TRBJ1-1 - TRBV20-1 many CSAREGMTYGGSRVAFF TGCAGTGCTAGAGAAGGGATGACATACGGGGGCTCGCGGGTAGCTTTCTTT
TRBJ2-2 TRBD2 TRBV12-3/TRBV12-4 many CASTQRGANTGELFF TGTGCCAGCACACAGCGGGGCGCGAACACCGGGGAGCTGTTTTTT
TRBJ2-3 - TRBV13 few CASSLDGNTDTQYF TGTGCCAGCAGCTTAGATGGCAACACAGATACGCAGTATTTT
TRBJ1-4 TRBD1 TRBV25-1 many CASSPLQGGGEKLFF TGTGCCAGCAGTCCCCTCCAGGGGGGTGGTGAAAAACTGTTTTTT
TRBJ2-7 TRBD1 TRBV20-1 many CSAYPGTGEGEQYF TGCAGTGCTTACCCAGGGACAGGGGAAGGCGAGCAGTACTTC
TRBJ2-1 - TRBV5-1 many CASSPSRGGYNEQFF TGCGCCAGCAGCCCGTCCCGGGGTGGCTACAATGAGCAGTTCTTC
TRBJ2-3 TRBD2 TRBV20-1 - CSARDVWGGGEDTQYF TGCAGTGCTAGAGATGTCTGGGGTGGGGGGGAAGATACGCAGTATTTT
TRBJ1-1 TRBD1 TRBV7-2 many CASSNRGLGTEAFF TGTGCCAGCAGCAACAGGGGGCTCGGCACTGAAGCTTTCTTT
TRBJ2-1 TRBD1 TRBV6-1 medium-sized CASSGTDYNEQFF TGTGCCAGCTCCGGGACAGATTACAATGAGCAGTTCTTC